The 12 T cell receptor beta chains reported below all come from one sample, sequenced in a study of T-cell memory formation after mild COVID-19. A single record per CDR3 protein comes from TCRdb applying MiXCR to the 5' RACE reads. The sample includes 430,000 or so distinct CDR3 sequences, about 23% seen only once; the top ten take around 12%. Sequencing was done on a sample of PBMCs or a T cell subset sorted from them (not recorded which). The receptor set was obtained from an adult woman who had mild COVID-19 (a few samples of this study predate the infection). Cell type and time point are not known.

This clonotype appeared a few times. The chain employs TRBV12-3 or TRBV12-4 and TRBJ2-2, with 7 bases matching TRBD1. The CDR3 length is 15 residues. V was pared by 2 bases and J by 3 bases, with 3 bases of the junction left unmatched. The CDR3 loop reads CASSLPTGYTGELFF. The CDR3 region has the DNA TGTGCCAGCAGTTTACCGACAGGGTACACCGGGGAGCTGTTTTTT.

The sample holds a few counts of this clonotype. V is TRBV5-1 and J is TRBJ2-3; TRBD2 aligns across 9 bases. CDR1 and CDR2 from the germline V gene are SGHRS and YFSETQ. The CDR3 consists of 17 residues. V was clipped by 0 bases and J by 1 base; unmatched bases: 6. CDR3 coding DNA: TGCGCCAGCAGCTTGGTTTATAGCGGGAGCGGCACAGATACGCAGTATTTT. It specifies CASSLVYSGSGTDTQYF.

This clonotype was found many times. V usage is TRBV6-5 and J usage is TRBJ1-1; weak D call: TRBD1 (6 bases). Germline lookup yields CDR1 MNHEY and CDR2 SVGAGI. V gave up 6 bases and J gave up 7 bases, with 18 bases separating them. This CDR3 contains 14 residues. CDR3: CASRSGRGAIEAFF. CDR3 in DNA: TGTGCCAGCAGATCAGGGAGGGGGGCAATTGAAGCTTTCTTT.

This clonotype was detected a few times. J is TRBJ2-1 and V is TRBV6-5; TRBD1 aligns across 9 bases. The CDR3 spans 14 residues. Trimming at V came to 6 bases and at J to 1 base, leaving 1 base not matched to a gene. The germline V gene encodes CDR1 MNHEY and CDR2 SVGAGI. The DNA of the CDR3 is TGTGCCAGCAGAGACAGGGGGTCCTACAATGAGCAGTTCTTC. Amino acids: CASRDRGSYNEQFF.

V is TRBV4-1 and J is TRBJ2-7, with no clear D. Trimming removed 5 bases from V and 5 bases from J, with 19 bases in between. The CDR3 consists of 15 residues. Germline lookup yields CDR1 MGHRA and CDR2 YSYEKL. CDR3 nucleotides: TGCGCCAGCAGCTCGAGGCCCCATGCCGTGGACGAGCAGTACTTC. This translates into CASSSRPHAVDEQYF.

The gene calls are TRBV3-1 and TRBJ2-1; the match to TRBD1 covers 7 bases. Germline CDR1 LGHDT, CDR2 YNNKEL (reference sequence). This CDR3 is 15 amino acids long. After removal of 8 bases from V and 3 bases from J, the junction contained 10 bases not matched to a gene. CDR3 DNA sequence: TGTGCCAGCCGAAACCGGGACAGTATCTACAATGAGCAGTTCTTC. This translates into CASRNRDSIYNEQFF.

The table lists this clonotype with a few counts. The genes are TRBV7-2 and TRBJ2-2, with no clear D. The V end was cut by 4 bases, the J end by 6 bases, with 12 bases between. This CDR3 region has 14 residues. Germline V gene data show CDR1 as SGHTA and CDR2 as FQGNSA. CDR3 DNA sequence: TGTGCCAGCAGCTCCCCCCCGAGGTCCGGGGAGCTGTTTTTT. It specifies CASSSPPRSGELFF.

The chain recombines TRBV11-1 with TRBJ2-7, with TRBD1 matching 7 bases. Germline V lookup: CDR1 SGHAT, CDR2 FQDESV (reference sequence). The V and J ends lost 2 bases and 2 bases, in that order; junction bases with no gene match: 6. The CDR3 runs 15 residues. CDR3 DNA sequence: TGTGCCAGCAGCTTACACAGGGGATCACCCTACGAGCAGTACTTC. Its translation: CASSLHRGSPYEQYF.

Only a few counts were recorded for this clonotype. This chain uses TRBV7-3 with TRBJ2-5; D ambiguous. The CDR3 covers 13 residues. Germline V gene lookup returns CDR1 SGHTA and CDR2 FQGTGA. V shed 5 bases and J shed 4 bases, with 11 bases lying between them. The CDR3 here is CASSVTLGETQYF. CDR3 DNA: TGTGCCAGCAGCGTGACCCTGGGAGAGACCCAGTACTTC.

The chain is built from TRBV4-2 and TRBJ2-3, with 8 bases aligning to TRBD2. This CDR3 comprises 15 residues. Germline V gene data show CDR1 as LGHNA and CDR2 as YNFKEQ. V trimming: 5 bases; J trimming: 2 bases; junction bases outside the gene matches: 6. CDR3 sequence (DNA): TGTGCCAGCAGCTATACTAGCGGTTACACAGATACGCAGTATTTT. Protein: CASSYTSGYTDTQYF.

The V gene is TRBV7-3, the J gene TRBJ2-5; TRBD1 aligns across 9 bases. The germline V gene has CDR1 SGHTA and CDR2 FQGTGA. The V gene end was trimmed by 2 bases and the J gene end by 1 base; junction bases not matched to a gene: 11. The CDR3 has 18 residues. Here the CDR3 reads CASSLEGTGGLGQETQYF. In nucleotides, the CDR3 is TGTGCCAGCAGCTTAGAGGGAACAGGGGGCTTGGGCCAAGAGACCCAGTACTTC. The variable domain in full, completed from reference TRBV7-3 and TRBJ2-5, reads GAGVSQTPSNKVTEKGKYVELRCDPISGHTALYWYRQSLGQGPEFLIYFQGTGAADDSGLPNDRFFAVRPEGSVSTLKIQRTERGDSAVYLCASSLEGTGGLGQETQYFGPGTRLLVL.

The chain links TRBV15 to TRBJ1-6; a possible D gene is TRBD1 (6 bases). Germline CDR1 and CDR2: LNHNV and YYDKDF (reference sequence). The CDR3 covers 14 residues. Between the trimmed V and J ends, which lost 0 bases and 6 bases, there was a span of 6 bases. This chain's CDR3 is CATSRDRGNSPLHF. DNA for the CDR3: TGTGCCACCAGCAGAGACAGGGGTAATTCACCCCTCCACTTT.